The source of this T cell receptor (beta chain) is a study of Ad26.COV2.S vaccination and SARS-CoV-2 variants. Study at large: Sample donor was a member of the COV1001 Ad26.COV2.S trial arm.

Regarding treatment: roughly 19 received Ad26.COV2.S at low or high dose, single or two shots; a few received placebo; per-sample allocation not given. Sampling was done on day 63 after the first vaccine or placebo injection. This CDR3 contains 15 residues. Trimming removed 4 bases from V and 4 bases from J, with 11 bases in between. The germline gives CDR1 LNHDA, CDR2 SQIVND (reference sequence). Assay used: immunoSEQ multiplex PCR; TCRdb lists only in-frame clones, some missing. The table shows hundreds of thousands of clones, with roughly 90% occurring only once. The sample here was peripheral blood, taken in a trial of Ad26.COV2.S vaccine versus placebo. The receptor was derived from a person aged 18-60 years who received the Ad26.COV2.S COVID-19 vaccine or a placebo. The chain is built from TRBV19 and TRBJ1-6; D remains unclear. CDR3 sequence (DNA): TGTGCCAGTAGTAGCCAACTGGATTATAATTCACCCCTCCACTTT. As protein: CASSSQLDYNSPLHF.